This T cell receptor (beta chain) was documented in a study of T cell responses to AZD1222 COVID-19 vaccine. Method: immunoSEQ multiplex PCR; TCRdb's copy keeps in-frame clones and lacks some. The sample comprises about 76,000 clones, roughly 90% of which are singletons, and 11% rests with the top ten. This clone came up a few times. The V end was cut by 7 bases, the J end by 9 bases, with 12 bases between. The CDR3 loop spans 11 amino acids. Germline V gene sequence: CDR1 SNHLY, CDR2 FYNNEI. The sequence was collected from an adult in good health. Sequencing was performed on peripheral blood, taken on day 0 of AZD1222 vaccination. The V call is TRBV2, the J call TRBJ1-1, with D possibly TRBD1 on 6 matching bases. The CDR3 loop is CASNTGTKAFF. CDR3 DNA: TGTGCCAGCAACACCGGGACAAAAGCTTTCTTT.